A single sample gave rise to the 11 T cell receptor beta chains below, sequenced in a study of lymphopenia after photon versus proton radiotherapy. TCRdb's copy holds only in-frame clones and misses some; the assay was immunoSEQ multiplex PCR. The sample carries some 16,000 clones, around 84% recorded once. Material: peripheral blood, obtained from a patient treated with proton-based radiotherapy. The receptors originated from a man between 65 and 79 years old with pancreatic cancer.

V and J are TRBV19 and TRBJ1-2, with TRBD1 identical over 11 bases. Looked up from germline, CDR1 is LNHDA and CDR2 is SQIVND (reference sequence). The CDR3 is 14 residues long. Losses at the gene ends were 4 bases for V and 4 bases for J; bases not matched to a gene: 2. CDR3 coding DNA: TGTGCCAGTAGTACGGGACAGGGGGTCTATGGCTACACCTTC. Translating gives CASSTGQGVYGYTF.

The V gene is TRBV11-3, the J gene TRBJ2-2; the D is unclear. The CDR3 spans 13 residues. V lost 5 bases, J lost 4 bases, and 8 bases lay in between. Looked up from germline, CDR1 is SGHNT and CDR2 is YENEEA. CDR3 bases: TGTGCCAGCAGCATCGATAGCACCGGGGAGCTGTTTTTT. Protein sequence: CASSIDSTGELFF.

This chain connects TRBV5-1 to TRBJ1-1; no clear D gene. In germline, CDR1 is SGHRS, CDR2 YFSETQ. V lost 0 bases and J lost 0, with 12 bases in between. This CDR3 contains 16 residues. The CDR3 is CASSLAPQNMNTEAFF. CDR3 nucleotide sequence: TGCGCCAGCAGCTTGGCCCCCCAAAACATGAACACTGAAGCTTTCTTT.

This clone showed up just once. The chain carries TRBV6-1 and TRBJ1-1; no firm D call. V was cut by 3 bases and J by 3 bases, with 2 bases left in between. This CDR3 comprises 11 residues. Germline CDR1 is MNHNS and CDR2 is SASEGT. As DNA, the CDR3 is TGTGCCAGCAGTGAGTACACTGAAGCTTTCTTT. As protein: CASSEYTEAFF.

This clone was detected only once. The V and J genes are TRBV11-2 and TRBJ2-7, with 7 bases identical to TRBD2. The germline gives CDR1 SGHAT, CDR2 FQNNGV. Losses at the gene ends were 0 bases for V and 4 bases for J; bases not matched to a gene: 9. The CDR3 sequence is 16 residues long. The CDR3 loop reads CASSLDWAGATYEQYF. In nucleotides, the CDR3 is TGTGCCAGCAGCTTAGATTGGGCGGGAGCAACGTACGAGCAGTACTTC.

The rearrangement links TRBV15 to TRBJ1-2; 8 bases line up with TRBD1. The J segment lost 7 bases and the V segment lost 3 bases, leaving 10 bases of the junction unmatched. The CDR3 consists of 15 residues. CDR1 is LNHNV, CDR2 YYDKDF, per germline (reference sequence). In nucleotides, the CDR3 is TGTGCCACCAGCAGGCATCGGGACAGGTTAATTGGCTACACCTTC. Its translation is CATSRHRDRLIGYTF. Filled out from reference TRBV15 and TRBJ1-2, the complete variable domain reads DAMVIQNPRYQVTQFGKPVTLSCSQTLNHNVMYWYQQKSSQAPKLLFHYYDKDFNNEADTPDNFQSRRPNTSFCFLDIRSPGLGDTAMYLCATSRHRDRLIGYTFGSGTRLTVV.

This clone turned up a few times. V is TRBV30 and J is TRBJ1-6, with D maybe TRBD1 (5 bases). Germline-derived CDR1 and CDR2 are GTSNPN and SVGIG (reference sequence). The CDR3 runs 13 residues. Trimming pared 8 bases from V and 8 bases from J, leaving 16 bases between. As DNA, the CDR3 is TGTGCCGTATTTACAGGAACGTATTCACCCCTCCACTTT. This translates into CAVFTGTYSPLHF. Full variable domain (outside the CDR3, taken from reference TRBV30 and TRBJ1-6): SQTIHQWPATLVQPVGSPLSLECTVEGTSNPNLYWYRQAAGRGLQLLFYSVGIGQISSEVPQNLSASRPQDRQFILSSKKLLLSDSGFYLCAVFTGTYSPLHFGNGTRLTVT.

The chain uses TRBV19 and TRBJ1-1, with 8 bases aligning to TRBD1. This CDR3 comprises 13 residues. In germline, CDR1 is LNHDA, CDR2 SQIVND (reference sequence). The J segment lost 6 bases and the V segment lost 6 bases, leaving 6 bases of the junction unmatched. This CDR3 is CASRDRGEPEAFF. The CDR3, as DNA: TGTGCCAGTAGAGACAGGGGCGAGCCTGAAGCTTTCTTT.

The chain recombines TRBV5-1 with TRBJ1-1; TRBD1 is a possible D gene (6 bases). Germline-derived CDR1 and CDR2 are SGHRS and YFSETQ. This CDR3 has 15 residues. V lost 6 bases, J lost 4 bases, and 19 bases lay in between. The CDR3 region has the DNA TGCGCCAGCACCAAGCTGGGGGGGCAGGGCACTGAAGCTTTCTTT. Its translation is CASTKLGGQGTEAFF.

The chain links TRBV18 to TRBJ1-1; D gene uncertain. The V end was cut by 5 bases, the J end by 7 bases, with 11 bases between. The CDR3 sequence is 12 residues long. Germline CDR1 is KGHSH and CDR2 is LQKENI. The CDR3 region has the DNA TGTGCCAGCTCAACCCGGACGGGTGAAGCTTTCTTT. Residues: CASSTRTGEAFF.

The chain has TRBV7-8 and TRBJ2-1, with 11 bases identical to TRBD1. The V segment lost 6 bases and the J segment 7 bases; nucleotides outside the gene matches: 11. The germline V gene encodes CDR1 SGHVS and CDR2 FQNEAQ. The CDR3 is 16 residues long. CDR3 sequence reads: CASRTRRTGGLNEQFF. DNA for the CDR3: TGTGCCAGCAGAACCCGTCGGACAGGGGGCTTAAATGAGCAGTTCTTC.